This T cell receptor (beta chain) was captured by sequencing in a study of CD8 T cells in ankylosing spondylitis. Findings and limits, study-wide: Characteristic, it appeared, of ankylosing spondylitis blood was a TCR beta motif of about eight highly homologous variants. Disease-linked clones reportedly concentrated significantly in matched ankylosing spondylitis synovial fluid. Disease-linked clones proved CD8+ and comparatively uncommon in peripheral blood.

Quantitative molecular-barcoded 5'-RACE generated the TCR beta libraries. TCRdb re-analysed the 5' RACE reads in MiXCR, keeping a single row per CDR3 protein. The table has around 280,000 distinct CDR3 sequences, 15% to 25% seen once. Comments on this clonotype: The antigen is not known.

This sequence was found in a male donor with ankylosing spondylitis or in good health (not recorded which). Sequenced input: blood, either unsorted or a sorted T cell fraction (not recorded which).

The CDR3 sequence: CASSQELRGGYNEQFF. The CDR3, as DNA: TGCGCCAGCAGCCAAGAGCTTCGGGGGGGCTACAATGAGCAGTTCTTC. The J gene is TRBJ2-1, the V gene TRBV4-1; 8 bases agree with TRBD2. V lost 0 bases to trimming and J lost 3 bases; unmatched junction nucleotides: 4. CDR1 is MGHRA and CDR2 is YSYEKL in the germline V gene. The length of the CDR3 is 16 residues.